The source of this T cell receptor (beta chain) is a study of blood T cell repertoires in COVID-19. About the study: Sites across the United States, Italy and Spain contributed samples from acute and convalescent COVID-19.

While infection was still active, Seattle patients were enrolled and then followed longitudinally. As handled by the study authors: Amplification with reference gene primers provided the estimates of nucleated cell counts. Method: immunoSEQ multiplex PCR; TCRdb's copy keeps in-frame clones and lacks some. V, J and clone size reflect that table, while D and trimming were determined from the DNA. The profile shows hundreds of thousands of clones, around nine tenths of them singletons. CDR3 length: 15 amino acids. Germline V gene data show CDR1 as SGHDT and CDR2 as YYEEEE. With 0 bases removed from V and 2 bases from J, the gap between germline ends came to 9 bases.

The sequenced sample was peripheral blood. V usage is TRBV5-6 and J usage is TRBJ1-5; D perhaps matches TRBD1 (6 bases). This TCR was sampled from a woman aged 70-85 years with COVID-19, enrolled during active disease. The CDR3 loop is CASSLEQGGNQPQHF. DNA for the CDR3: TGTGCCAGCAGCTTGGAACAGGGAGGCAATCAGCCCCAGCATTTT.